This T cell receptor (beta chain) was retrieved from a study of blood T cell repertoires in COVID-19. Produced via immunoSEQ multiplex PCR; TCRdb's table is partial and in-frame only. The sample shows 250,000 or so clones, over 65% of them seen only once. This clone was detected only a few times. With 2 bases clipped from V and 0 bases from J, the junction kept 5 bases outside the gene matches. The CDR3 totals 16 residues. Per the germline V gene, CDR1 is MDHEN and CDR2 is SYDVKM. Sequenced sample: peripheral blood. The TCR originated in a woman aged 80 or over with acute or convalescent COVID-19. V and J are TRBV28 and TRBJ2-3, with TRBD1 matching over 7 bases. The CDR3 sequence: CASSLKGTESTDTQYF. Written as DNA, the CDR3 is TGTGCCAGCAGTTTAAAGGGGACAGAGAGCACAGATACGCAGTATTTT.